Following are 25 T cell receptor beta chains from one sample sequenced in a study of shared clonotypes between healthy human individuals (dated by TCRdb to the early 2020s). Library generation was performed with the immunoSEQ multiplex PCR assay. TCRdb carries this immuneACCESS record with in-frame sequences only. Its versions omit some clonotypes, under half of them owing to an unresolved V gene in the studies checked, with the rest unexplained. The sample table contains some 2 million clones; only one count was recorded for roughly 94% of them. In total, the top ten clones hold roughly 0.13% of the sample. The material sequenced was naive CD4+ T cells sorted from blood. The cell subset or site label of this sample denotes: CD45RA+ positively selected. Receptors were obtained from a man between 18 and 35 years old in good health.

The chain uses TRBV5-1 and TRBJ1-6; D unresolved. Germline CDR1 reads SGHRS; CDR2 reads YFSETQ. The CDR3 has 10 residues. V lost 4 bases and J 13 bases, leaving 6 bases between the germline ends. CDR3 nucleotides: TGCGCCAGCAGCATCCACCCCCTCCACTTT. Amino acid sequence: CASSIHPLHF.

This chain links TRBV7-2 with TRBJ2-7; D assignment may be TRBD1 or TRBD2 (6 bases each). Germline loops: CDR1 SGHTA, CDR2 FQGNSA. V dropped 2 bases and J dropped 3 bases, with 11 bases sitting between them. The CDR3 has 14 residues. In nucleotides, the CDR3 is TGTGCCAGCAGCTTACGGGGGCCGGACTACGAGCAGTACTTC. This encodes CASSLRGPDYEQYF.

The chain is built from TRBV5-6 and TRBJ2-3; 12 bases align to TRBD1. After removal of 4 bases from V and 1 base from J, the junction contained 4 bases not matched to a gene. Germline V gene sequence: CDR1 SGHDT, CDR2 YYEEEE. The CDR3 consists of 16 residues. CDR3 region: CASSRGDRGRTDTQYF. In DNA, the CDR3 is TGTGCCAGCAGCCGAGGGGACAGGGGGCGCACAGATACGCAGTATTTT. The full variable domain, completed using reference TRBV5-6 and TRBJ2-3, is DAGVTQSPTHLIKTRGQQVTLRCSPKSGHDTVSWYQQALGQGPQFIFQYYEEEERQRGNFPDRFSGHQFPNYSSELNVNALLLGDSALYLCASSRGDRGRTDTQYFGPGTRLTVL.

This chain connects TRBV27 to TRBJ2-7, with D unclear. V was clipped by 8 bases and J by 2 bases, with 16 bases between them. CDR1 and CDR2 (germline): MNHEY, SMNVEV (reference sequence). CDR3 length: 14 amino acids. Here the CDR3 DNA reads TGTGCCAGCGGCCGGACGGAGCGCCCCTACGAGCAGTACTTC. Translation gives CASGRTERPYEQYF.

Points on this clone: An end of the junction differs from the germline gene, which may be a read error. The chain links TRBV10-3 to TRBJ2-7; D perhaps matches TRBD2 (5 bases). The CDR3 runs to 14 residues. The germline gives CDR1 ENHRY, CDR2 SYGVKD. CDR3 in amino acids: CAINEGEFSYEQYF. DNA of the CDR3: TGTGCCATCAATGAGGGAGAGTTCTCCTACGAGCAGTACTTC.

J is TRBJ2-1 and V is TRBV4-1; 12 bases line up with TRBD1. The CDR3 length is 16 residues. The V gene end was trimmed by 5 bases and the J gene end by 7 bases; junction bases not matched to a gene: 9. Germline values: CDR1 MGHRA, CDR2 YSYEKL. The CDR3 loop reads CASSVQGTGGVNEQFF. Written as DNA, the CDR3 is TGCGCCAGCAGCGTGCAGGGGACAGGGGGCGTAAATGAGCAGTTCTTC.

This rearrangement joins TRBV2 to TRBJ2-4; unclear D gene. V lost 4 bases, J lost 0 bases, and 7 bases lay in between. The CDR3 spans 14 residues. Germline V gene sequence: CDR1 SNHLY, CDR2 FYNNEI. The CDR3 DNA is TGTGCCAGCAGTGCCTATCTAGCCAAAAACATTCAGTACTTC. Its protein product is CASSAYLAKNIQYF.

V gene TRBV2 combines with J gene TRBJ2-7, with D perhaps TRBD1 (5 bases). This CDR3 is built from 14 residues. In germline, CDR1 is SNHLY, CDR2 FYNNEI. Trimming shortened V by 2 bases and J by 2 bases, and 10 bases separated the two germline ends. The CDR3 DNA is TGTGCCAGCAGTGAAAGGGGATTAACCTACGAGCAGTACTTC. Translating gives CASSERGLTYEQYF.

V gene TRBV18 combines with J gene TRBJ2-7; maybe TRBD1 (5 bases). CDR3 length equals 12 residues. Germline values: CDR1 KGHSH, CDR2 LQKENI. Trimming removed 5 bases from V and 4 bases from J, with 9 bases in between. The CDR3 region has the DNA TGTGCCAGCTCATCGACAGTATACGAGCAGTACTTC. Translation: CASSSTVYEQYF.

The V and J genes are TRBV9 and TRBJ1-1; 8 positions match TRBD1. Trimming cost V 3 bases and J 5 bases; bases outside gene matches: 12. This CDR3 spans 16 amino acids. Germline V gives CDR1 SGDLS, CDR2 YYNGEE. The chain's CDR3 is CASSATRGLLGTEAFF. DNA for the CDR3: TGTGCCAGCAGCGCGACCAGGGGGCTATTGGGTACTGAAGCTTTCTTT.

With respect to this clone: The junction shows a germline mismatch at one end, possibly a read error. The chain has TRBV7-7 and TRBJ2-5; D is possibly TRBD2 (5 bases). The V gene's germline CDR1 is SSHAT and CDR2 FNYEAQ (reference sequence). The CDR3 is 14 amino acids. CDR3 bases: TGTGCTAGCAGCTTAATCTCGGGGCAAGAGACCCAGTACTTC. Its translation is CASSLISGQETQYF.

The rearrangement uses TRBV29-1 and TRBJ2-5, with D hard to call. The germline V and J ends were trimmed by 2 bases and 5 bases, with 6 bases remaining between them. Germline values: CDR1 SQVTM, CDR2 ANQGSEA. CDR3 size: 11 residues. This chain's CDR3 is CSVEKTETQYF. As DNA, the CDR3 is TGCAGCGTTGAAAAGACGGAGACCCAGTACTTC.

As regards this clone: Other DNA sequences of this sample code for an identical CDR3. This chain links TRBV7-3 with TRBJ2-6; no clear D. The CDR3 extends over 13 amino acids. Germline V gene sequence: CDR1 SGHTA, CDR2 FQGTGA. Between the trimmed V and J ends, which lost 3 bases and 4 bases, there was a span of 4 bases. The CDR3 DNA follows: TGTGCCAGCAGCTTTTCCGGGGCCAACGTCCTGACTTTC. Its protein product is CASSFSGANVLTF.

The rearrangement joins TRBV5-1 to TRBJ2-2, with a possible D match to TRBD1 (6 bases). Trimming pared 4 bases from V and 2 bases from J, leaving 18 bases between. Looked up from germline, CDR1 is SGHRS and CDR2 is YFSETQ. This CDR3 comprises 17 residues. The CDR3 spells CASSAKTGSRNTGELFF. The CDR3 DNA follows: TGCGCCAGCAGCGCGAAAACAGGGTCTCGCAACACCGGGGAGCTGTTTTTT.

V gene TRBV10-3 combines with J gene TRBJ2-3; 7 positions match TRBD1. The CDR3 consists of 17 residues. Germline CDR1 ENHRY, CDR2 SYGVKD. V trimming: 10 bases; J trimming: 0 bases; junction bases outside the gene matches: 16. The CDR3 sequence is CATSRGQPGQSTDTQYF. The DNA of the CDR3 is TGTGCCACAAGCCGAGGACAACCGGGACAGAGCACAGATACGCAGTATTTT.

The CDR3 sequence is CASTEGWGTDEQYF. The CDR3 nucleotides are TGTGCCAGCACCGAGGGTTGGGGTACCGACGAGCAGTACTTC. The J gene is TRBJ2-7, the V gene TRBV6-1; D is perhaps TRBD2 (5 bases). With 7 bases removed from V and 5 bases from J, the gap between germline ends came to 18 bases. Germline CDR1 MNHNS, CDR2 SASEGT. The length of the CDR3 is 14 residues.

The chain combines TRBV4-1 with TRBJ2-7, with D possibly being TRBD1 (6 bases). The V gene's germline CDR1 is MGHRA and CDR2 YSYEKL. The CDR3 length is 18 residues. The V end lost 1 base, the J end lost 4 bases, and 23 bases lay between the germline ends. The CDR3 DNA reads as TGCGCCAGCAGCCAAGGGGATGGGGGCGTCTCGATAAGGTACGAGCAGTACTTC. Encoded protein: CASSQGDGGVSIRYEQYF.

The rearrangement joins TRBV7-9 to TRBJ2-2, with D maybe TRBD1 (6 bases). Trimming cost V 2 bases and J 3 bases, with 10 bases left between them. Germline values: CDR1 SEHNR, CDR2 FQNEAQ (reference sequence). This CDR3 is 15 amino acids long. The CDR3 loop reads CASSLWTVDTGELFF. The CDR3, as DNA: TGTGCCAGCAGCTTATGGACAGTTGACACCGGGGAGCTGTTTTTT. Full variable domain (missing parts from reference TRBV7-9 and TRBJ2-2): DTGVSQNPRHKITKRGQNVTFRCDPISEHNRLYWYRQTLGQGPEFLTYFQNEAQLEKSRLLSDRFSAERPKGSFSTLEIQRTEQGDSAMYLCASSLWTVDTGELFFGEGSRLTVL.

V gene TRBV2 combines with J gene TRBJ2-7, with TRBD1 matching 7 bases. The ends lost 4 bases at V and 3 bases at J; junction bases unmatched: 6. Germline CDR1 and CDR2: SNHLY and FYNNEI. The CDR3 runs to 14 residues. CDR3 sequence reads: CASSVEQGNYEQYF. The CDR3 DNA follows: TGTGCCAGCAGTGTGGAACAGGGGAACTACGAGCAGTACTTC.

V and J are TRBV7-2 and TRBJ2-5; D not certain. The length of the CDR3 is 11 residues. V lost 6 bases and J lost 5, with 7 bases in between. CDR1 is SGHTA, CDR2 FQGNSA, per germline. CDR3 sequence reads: CASRPQETQYF. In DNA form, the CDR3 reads TGTGCCAGCAGGCCCCAGGAGACCCAGTACTTC.

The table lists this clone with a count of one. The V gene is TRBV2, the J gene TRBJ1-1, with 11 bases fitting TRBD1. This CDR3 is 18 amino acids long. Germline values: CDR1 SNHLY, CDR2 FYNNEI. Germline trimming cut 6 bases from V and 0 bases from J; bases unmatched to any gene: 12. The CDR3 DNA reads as TGTGCCAGCAGCCGAAGATCAGGACAGGGGGCGATGAACACTGAAGCTTTCTTT. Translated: CASSRRSGQGAMNTEAFF.

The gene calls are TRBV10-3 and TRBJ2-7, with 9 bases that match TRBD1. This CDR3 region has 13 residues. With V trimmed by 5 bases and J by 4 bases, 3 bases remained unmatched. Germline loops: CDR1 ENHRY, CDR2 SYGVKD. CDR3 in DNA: TGTGCCATCAGTTTGGACAGGGGTTACGAGCAGTACTTC. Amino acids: CAISLDRGYEQYF.

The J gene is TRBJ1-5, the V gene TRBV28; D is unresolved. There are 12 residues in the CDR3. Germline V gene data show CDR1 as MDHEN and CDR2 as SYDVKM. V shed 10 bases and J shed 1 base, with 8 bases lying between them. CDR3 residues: CATVSSNQPQHF. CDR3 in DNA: TGTGCCACCGTTTCGAGCAATCAGCCCCAGCATTTT.

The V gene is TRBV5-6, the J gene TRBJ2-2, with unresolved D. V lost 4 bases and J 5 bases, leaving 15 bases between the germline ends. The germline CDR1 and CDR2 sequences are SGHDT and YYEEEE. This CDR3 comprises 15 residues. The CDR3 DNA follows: TGTGCCAGCAGCCCCGACAAGGGCGTGACCGGGGAGCTGTTTTTT. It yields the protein CASSPDKGVTGELFF.

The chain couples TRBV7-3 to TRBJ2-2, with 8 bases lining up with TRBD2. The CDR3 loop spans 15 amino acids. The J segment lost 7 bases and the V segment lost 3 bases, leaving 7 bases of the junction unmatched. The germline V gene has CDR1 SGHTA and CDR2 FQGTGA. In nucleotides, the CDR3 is TGTGCCAGCAGCTTTAGCGGGGTTTTTGGCGGGGAGCTGTTTTTT. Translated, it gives CASSFSGVFGGELFF. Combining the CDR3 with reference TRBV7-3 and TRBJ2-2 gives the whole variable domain GAGVSQTPSNKVTEKGKYVELRCDPISGHTALYWYRQSLGQGPEFLIYFQGTGAADDSGLPNDRFFAVRPEGSVSTLKIQRTERGDSAVYLCASSFSGVFGGELFFGEGSRLTVL.